The sequence of this T cell receptor (beta chain) was determined in a study of shared clonotypes between healthy human individuals. Study context: The cohort comprised a couple of women and a few men. Their ages spanned 18 to 49 years. Whole-study findings and limits: Researchers found naive subsets generally carried larger estimated richness than memory subsets.

Sequencing was performed with immunoSEQ multiplex PCR; in TCRdb, only in-frame clones are kept and a portion is missing. The table lists about 1.1 million clones, around 82% of them singletons, with around 0.6% in the top ten. In the case of this clone: Its antigen remains unknown.

Trimming pared 3 bases from V and 5 bases from J, leaving 8 bases between. The V gene's germline CDR1 is SGHAT and CDR2 FQNNGV. This CDR3 has 12 amino acids. The sequenced material came from memory CD4+ T cells from PBMCs. As for subset: CD45RA-negative fraction. V gene TRBV11-2 combines with J gene TRBJ2-7; D not resolved. This clonotype was obtained from a man aged 18 to 29 in good health. Some clones in this sample may be carry-over from other donors' samples. The CDR3 DNA reads as TGTGCCAGCAGCTTCAACAGTAACGAGCAGTACTTC. Translating gives CASSFNSNEQYF.